The 10 T cell receptor beta chains below all came from one sample that was sequenced in a study of shared clonotypes between healthy human individuals. Cells designated naive CD8 were CD45RO-negative and were positively selected for CCR7, with terminally differentiated effector memory CD45RA+ cells excluded. Using immunoSEQ multiplex PCR, the repertoire was profiled, and TCRdb retains in-frame clones only, with some absent. The table has around 2,000,000 clones, approximately 94% seen once. Sequencing input: naive CD8+ T cells sorted from blood. Every receptor here comes from a man aged 18 to 35 in good health.

In regard to this clone: This specimen includes other DNA sequences encoding the same CDR3. The rearrangement links TRBV9 to TRBJ2-5; D tentatively fits TRBD1 or TRBD2 (5 bases each). Germline V gives CDR1 SGDLS, CDR2 YYNGEE. The CDR3 runs to 12 residues. Trimming took 0 bases from V and 5 from J, leaving 5 bases between them. Written as DNA, the CDR3 is TGTGCCAGCAGCGTAGGGGGGGAGACCCAGTACTTC. Residues: CASSVGGETQYF.

The rearrangement links TRBV10-2 to TRBJ2-5; D remains unclear. V shed 8 bases and J shed 5 bases, with 9 bases lying between them. CDR1 and CDR2 (germline): WSHSY, SAAADI. The CDR3 is 11 residues long. Written as DNA, the CDR3 is TGCGCCAGCTCGGGCCCGGAGACCCAGTACTTC. It yields the protein CASSGPETQYF.

The rearrangement uses TRBV13 and TRBJ1-1; D gene ambiguous. The CDR3 is 17 residues long. V gave up 5 bases and J gave up 0 bases, with 19 bases separating them. Looked up from germline, CDR1 is PRHDT and CDR2 is FYEKMQ (reference sequence). The CDR3 here is CASSPAREGGMNTEAFF. CDR3 bases: TGTGCCAGCAGCCCCGCTCGGGAGGGCGGGATGAACACTGAAGCTTTCTTT.

This chain uses TRBV7-9 with TRBJ2-5; the D gene is possibly TRBD1 (6 bases). The V end lost 5 bases, the J end lost 2 bases, and 18 bases lay between the germline ends. Germline-derived CDR1 and CDR2 are SEHNR and FQNEAQ (reference sequence). The CDR3 runs 16 residues. CDR3 nucleotide sequence: TGTGCCAGCAGCCAGGGGAAGGACGGTGGGCAAGAGACCCAGTACTTC. This codes for CASSQGKDGGQETQYF.

V is TRBV27 and J is TRBJ2-3; TRBD2 matches 7 bases. This CDR3 has 16 residues. Germline-derived CDR1 and CDR2 are MNHEY and SMNVEV (reference sequence). After removal of 7 bases from V and 2 bases from J, the junction contained 12 bases not matched to a gene. The CDR3 DNA is TGTGCCAGCACCCCAGCGGGGCCCTATTTCACAGATACGCAGTATTTT. Amino acid sequence: CASTPAGPYFTDTQYF.

The count of this clone is one. The chain combines TRBV2 with TRBJ2-7, with a possible D match to TRBD2 (5 bases). Germline CDR1 is SNHLY and CDR2 is FYNNEI. This CDR3 contains 11 residues. The V end was cut by 11 bases, the J end by 3 bases, with 11 bases between. DNA for the CDR3: TGTGCCGGCGACGGGGACTACGAGCAGTACTTC. This sequence encodes CAGDGDYEQYF. Full variable domain (missing parts from reference TRBV2 and TRBJ2-7): EPEVTQTPSHQVTQMGQEVILRCVPISNHLYFYWYRQILGQKVEFLVSFYNNEISEKSEIFDDQFSVERPDGSNFTLKIRSTKLEDSAMYFCAGDGDYEQYFGPGTRLTVT.

The chain employs TRBV7-3 and TRBJ2-5; D remains unclear. Trimming stripped 4 bases from V and 5 bases from J, with 17 bases between. CDR3 length equals 15 residues. Looked up from germline, CDR1 is SGHTA and CDR2 is FQGTGA. The CDR3 loop reads CASSSNGWDGETQYF. CDR3 nucleotide sequence: TGTGCCAGCAGCTCTAATGGCTGGGATGGTGAGACCCAGTACTTC.

This clone showed up just once. This sample includes further DNA sequences coding for the same CDR3. CDR3 DNA: TGTGCCAGCAGCCTGGACAGGGGTACTGAAGCTTTCTTT. Translation gives CASSLDRGTEAFF. The rearrangement joins TRBV5-5 to TRBJ1-1; TRBD1 aligns across 9 bases. Germline lookup yields CDR1 SGHKS and CDR2 YYEKEE (reference sequence). The CDR3 has 13 residues. J gave up 5 bases and V 4 bases, and 3 bases lay outside the gene matches.

The chain links TRBV6-1 to TRBJ2-1; 9 bases map to TRBD1. The ends lost 6 bases at V and 7 bases at J; junction bases unmatched: 4. The CDR3 runs to 13 residues. Germline V gene data show CDR1 as MNHNS and CDR2 as SASEGT. This CDR3 reads CASRYRGHNEQFF. In DNA form, the CDR3 reads TGTGCCAGCAGATACAGGGGGCATAATGAGCAGTTCTTC.

The chain's CDR3 is CATQDRDLNQPQHF. As DNA, the CDR3 is TGTGCCACCCAGGACAGGGACCTGAATCAGCCCCAGCATTTT. The chain uses TRBV19 and TRBJ1-5; 8 bases fit TRBD1. The CDR3 is 14 residues long. V was clipped by 10 bases and J by 4 bases; unmatched bases: 9. Germline loops: CDR1 LNHDA, CDR2 SQIVND (reference sequence).